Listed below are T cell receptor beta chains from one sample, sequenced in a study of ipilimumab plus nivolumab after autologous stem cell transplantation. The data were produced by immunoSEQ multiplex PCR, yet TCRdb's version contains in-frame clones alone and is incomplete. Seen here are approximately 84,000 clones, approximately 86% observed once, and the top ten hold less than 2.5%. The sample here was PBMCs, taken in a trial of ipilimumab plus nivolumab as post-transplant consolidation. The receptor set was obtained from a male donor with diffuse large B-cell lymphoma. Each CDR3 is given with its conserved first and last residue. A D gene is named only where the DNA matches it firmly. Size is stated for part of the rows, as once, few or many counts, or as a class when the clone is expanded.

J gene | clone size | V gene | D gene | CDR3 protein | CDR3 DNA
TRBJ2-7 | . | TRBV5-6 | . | CASSFGDPSYEQYF | TGTGCCAGCAGCTTCGGGGATCCCTCCTACGAGCAGTACTTC
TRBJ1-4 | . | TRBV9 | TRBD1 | CASSVAGTGYEKLFF | TGTGCCAGCAGCGTAGCTGGGACAGGCTATGAAAAACTGTTTTTT
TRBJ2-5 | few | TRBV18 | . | CASNDPPLGQETQYF | TGTGCCAGCAACGACCCCCCCTTGGGGCAAGAGACCCAGTACTTC
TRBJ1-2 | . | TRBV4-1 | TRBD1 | CASSQGWGQGHYGYTF | TGCGCCAGCAGCCAAGGGTGGGGACAGGGGCATTATGGCTACACCTTC
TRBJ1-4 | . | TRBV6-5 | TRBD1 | CASSRDRGGEKLFF | TGTGCCAGCAGTCGAGACAGGGGTGGGGAAAAACTGTTTTTT
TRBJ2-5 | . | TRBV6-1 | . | CASMRAWAETQYF | TGTGCCAGCATGCGGGCGTGGGCCGAGACCCAGTACTTC
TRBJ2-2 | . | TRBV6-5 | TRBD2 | CASRAGGLTGELFF | TGTGCCAGCAGAGCGGGGGGGCTTACCGGGGAGCTGTTTTTT
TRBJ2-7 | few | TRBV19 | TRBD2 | CASSSTSVSSYEQYF | TGTGCCAGTAGTAGTACTAGCGTTAGCTCCTACGAGCAGTACTTC
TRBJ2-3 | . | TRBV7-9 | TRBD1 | CASSLGAGGGTDTQYF | TGTGCCAGCAGCTTAGGGGCAGGGGGCGGCACAGATACGCAGTATTTT
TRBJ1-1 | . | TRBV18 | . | CASSPAIRPGDEAFF | TGTGCCAGCTCACCAGCTATCCGTCCCGGTGATGAAGCTTTCTTT
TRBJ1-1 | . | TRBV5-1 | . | CASSSGAGDTEAFF | TGCGCCAGCAGCTCGGGGGCCGGAGACACTGAAGCTTTCTTT
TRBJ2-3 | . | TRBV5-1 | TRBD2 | CASSFSSGGDTDTQYF | TGCGCCAGCAGCTTTAGTAGCGGGGGCGACACAGATACGCAGTATTTT
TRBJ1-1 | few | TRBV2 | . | CASSVWSGNTEAFF | TGTGCCAGCAGTGTATGGTCAGGGAACACTGAAGCTTTCTTT
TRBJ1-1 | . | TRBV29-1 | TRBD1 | CSVVKGGRGAFF | TGCAGCGTTGTCAAAGGGGGCAGGGGGGCTTTCTTT
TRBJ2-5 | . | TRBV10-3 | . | CAISESQHGETQYF | TGTGCCATCAGTGAGTCCCAACATGGAGAGACCCAGTACTTC
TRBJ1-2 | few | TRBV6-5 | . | CASSDRQNYYGYTF | TGTGCCAGCAGCGACCGGCAGAACTATTACGGCTACACCTTC
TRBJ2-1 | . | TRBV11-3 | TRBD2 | CASSRTSGLNEQFF | TGTGCCAGCAGCCGGACTAGCGGGCTCAATGAGCAGTTCTTC
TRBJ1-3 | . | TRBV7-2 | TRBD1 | CASSFSGTGAGNTIYF | TGTGCCAGCAGCTTCTCCGGGACAGGGGCTGGAAACACCATATATTTT
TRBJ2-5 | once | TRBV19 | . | CASSIGDPGLQETQYF | TGTGCCAGTAGTATTGGAGACCCAGGCCTCCAAGAGACCCAGTACTTC
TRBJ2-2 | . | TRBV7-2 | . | CASTKVNTGELFF | TGTGCCAGCACTAAGGTGAACACCGGGGAGCTGTTTTTT
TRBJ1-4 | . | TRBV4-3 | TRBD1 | CASSQDLGTGGYYFEKLFF | TGCGCCAGCAGCCAAGATCTAGGGACAGGGGGGTACTATTTTGAAAAACTGTTTTTT
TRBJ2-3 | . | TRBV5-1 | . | CASRPGAITDTQYF | TGCGCCAGCCGACCGGGGGCGATCACAGATACGCAGTATTTT